This T cell receptor beta chain was sequenced during a study of T cell responses to AZD1222 COVID-19 vaccine. Only in-frame clones appear in the TCRdb table, and some are missing; sequencing was by immunoSEQ multiplex PCR. The sample has some 94,000 clones; approximately 89% are singletons. CDR1 and CDR2 from the germline V gene are LNHDA and SQIVND (reference sequence). This CDR3 spans 15 amino acids. V lost 4 bases to trimming and J lost 1 base; unmatched junction nucleotides: 6. The source of this sequence is an adult who received the AZD1222 COVID-19 vaccine. Specimen: peripheral blood, collected 28 days after the second AZD1222 dose. The V call is TRBV19, the J call TRBJ1-1; 7 bases agree with TRBD1. The DNA for the CDR3 is TGTGCCAGTAGTAGACAGGGAGGGAGGAACACTGAAGCTTTCTTT. It is translated as CASSRQGGRNTEAFF.